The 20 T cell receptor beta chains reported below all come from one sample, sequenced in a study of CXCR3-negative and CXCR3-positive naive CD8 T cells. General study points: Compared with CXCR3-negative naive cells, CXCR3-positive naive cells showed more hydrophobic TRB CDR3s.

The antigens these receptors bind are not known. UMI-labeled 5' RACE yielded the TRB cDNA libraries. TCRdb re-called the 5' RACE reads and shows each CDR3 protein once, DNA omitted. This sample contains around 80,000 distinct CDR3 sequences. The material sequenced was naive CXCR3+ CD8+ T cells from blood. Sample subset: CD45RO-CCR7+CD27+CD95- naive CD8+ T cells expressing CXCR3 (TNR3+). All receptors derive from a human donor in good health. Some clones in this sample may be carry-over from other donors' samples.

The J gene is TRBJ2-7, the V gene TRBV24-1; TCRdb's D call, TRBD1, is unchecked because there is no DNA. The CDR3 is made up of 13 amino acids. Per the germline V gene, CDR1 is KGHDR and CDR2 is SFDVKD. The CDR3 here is CATSMGVSYEQYF.

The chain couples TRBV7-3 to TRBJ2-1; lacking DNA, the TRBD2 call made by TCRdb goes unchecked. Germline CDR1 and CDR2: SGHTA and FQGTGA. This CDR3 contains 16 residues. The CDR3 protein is CASSIAGGPSYNEQFF.

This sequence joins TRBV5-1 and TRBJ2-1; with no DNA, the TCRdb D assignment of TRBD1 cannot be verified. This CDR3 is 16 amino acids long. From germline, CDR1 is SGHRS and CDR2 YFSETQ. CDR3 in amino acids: CASRELQGASYNEQFF.

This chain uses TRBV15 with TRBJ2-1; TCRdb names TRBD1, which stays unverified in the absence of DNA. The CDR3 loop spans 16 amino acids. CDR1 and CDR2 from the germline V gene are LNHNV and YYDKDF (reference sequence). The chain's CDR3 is CATSREHREVDNEQFF.

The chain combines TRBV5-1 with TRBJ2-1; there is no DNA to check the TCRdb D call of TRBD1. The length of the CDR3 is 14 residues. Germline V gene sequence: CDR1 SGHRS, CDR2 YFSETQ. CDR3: CASRGGGPYNEQFF.

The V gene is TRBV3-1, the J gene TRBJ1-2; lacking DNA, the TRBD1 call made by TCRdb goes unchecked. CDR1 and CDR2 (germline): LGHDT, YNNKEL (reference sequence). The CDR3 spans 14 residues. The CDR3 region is CASSQDREIDGYTF.

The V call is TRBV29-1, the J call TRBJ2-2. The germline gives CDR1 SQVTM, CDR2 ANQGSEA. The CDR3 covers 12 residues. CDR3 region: CSVVRDTGELFF.

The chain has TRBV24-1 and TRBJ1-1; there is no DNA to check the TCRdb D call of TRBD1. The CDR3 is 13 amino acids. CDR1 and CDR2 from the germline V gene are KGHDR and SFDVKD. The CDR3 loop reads CAIAPGENTEAFF.

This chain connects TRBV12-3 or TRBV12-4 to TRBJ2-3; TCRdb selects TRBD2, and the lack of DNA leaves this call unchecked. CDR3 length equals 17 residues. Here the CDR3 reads CASSLILAGVGTDTQYF.

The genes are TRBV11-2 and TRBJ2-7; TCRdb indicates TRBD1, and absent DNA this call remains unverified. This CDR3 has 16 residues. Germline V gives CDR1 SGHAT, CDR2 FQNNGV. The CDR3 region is CASSLVGAGTVNEQYF.

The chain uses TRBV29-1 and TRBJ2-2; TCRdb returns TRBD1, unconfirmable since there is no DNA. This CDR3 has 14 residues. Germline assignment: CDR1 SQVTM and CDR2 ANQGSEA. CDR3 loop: CSVKTRGATGELFF.

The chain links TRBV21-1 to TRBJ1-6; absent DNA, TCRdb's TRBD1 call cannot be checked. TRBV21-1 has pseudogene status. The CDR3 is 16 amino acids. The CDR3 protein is CASSKVTGGANSPLHF.

The CDR3 sequence: CDSGPAPDGNTIYF. This chain links TRBV6-5 with TRBJ1-3; TCRdb names TRBD1, which stays unverified in the absence of DNA. Germline loops: CDR1 MNHEY, CDR2 SVGAGI. This CDR3 contains 14 residues.

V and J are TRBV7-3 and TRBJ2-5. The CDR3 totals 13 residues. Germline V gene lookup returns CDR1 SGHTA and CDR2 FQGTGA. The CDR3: CASSANSRETQYF.

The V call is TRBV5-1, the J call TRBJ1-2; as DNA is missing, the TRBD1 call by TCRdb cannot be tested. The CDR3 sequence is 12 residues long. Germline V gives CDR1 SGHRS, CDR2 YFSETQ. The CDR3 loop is CASSDSGYGYTF.

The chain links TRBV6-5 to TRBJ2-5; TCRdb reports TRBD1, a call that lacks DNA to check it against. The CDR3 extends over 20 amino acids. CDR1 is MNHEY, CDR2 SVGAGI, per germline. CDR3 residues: CASRSAGTGNTPPQRETQYF.

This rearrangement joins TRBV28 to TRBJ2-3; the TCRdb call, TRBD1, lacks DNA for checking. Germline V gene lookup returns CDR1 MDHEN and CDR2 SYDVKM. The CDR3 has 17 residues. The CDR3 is CASSLGEGGRSTDTQYF.

The CDR3: CASSLYGVADRSRANYGYTF. The chain is built from TRBV28 and TRBJ1-2; TCRdb's assignment of TRBD1 cannot be checked, as there is no DNA. Germline V gene lookup returns CDR1 MDHEN and CDR2 SYDVKM. The CDR3 extends over 20 amino acids.

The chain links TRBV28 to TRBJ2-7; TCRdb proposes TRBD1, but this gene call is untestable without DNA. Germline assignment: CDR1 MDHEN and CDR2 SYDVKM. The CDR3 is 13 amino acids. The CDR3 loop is CASSALTGDEQYF.

The CDR3 spells CASSIRTQRDF. The chain has TRBV6-9 and TRBJ2-7; no DNA is available, so the TRBD1 call from TCRdb remains unchecked. The CDR3 is made up of 11 amino acids. CDR1 is MNHGY, CDR2 SVAAGI, per germline.